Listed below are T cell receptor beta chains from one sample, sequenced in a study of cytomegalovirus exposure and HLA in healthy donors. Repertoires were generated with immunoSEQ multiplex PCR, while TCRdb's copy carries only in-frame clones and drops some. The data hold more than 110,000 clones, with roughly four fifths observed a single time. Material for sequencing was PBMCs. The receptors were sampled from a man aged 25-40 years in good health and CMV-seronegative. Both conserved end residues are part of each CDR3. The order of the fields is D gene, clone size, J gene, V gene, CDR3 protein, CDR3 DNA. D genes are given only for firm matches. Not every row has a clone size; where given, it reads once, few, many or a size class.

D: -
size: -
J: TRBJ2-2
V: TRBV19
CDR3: CASRFGNTGELFF
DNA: TGTGCCAGTAGGTTCGGGAACACCGGGGAGCTGTTTTTT

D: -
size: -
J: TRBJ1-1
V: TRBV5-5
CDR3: CASSSPFGDISRGAFF
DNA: TGTGCCAGCAGCTCGCCTTTTGGGGATATCAGCCGGGGAGCTTTCTTT

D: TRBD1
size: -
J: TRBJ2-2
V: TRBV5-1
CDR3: CASSFGPRGHTGELFF
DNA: TGCGCCAGCAGCTTCGGTCCCAGGGGGCACACCGGGGAGCTGTTTTTT

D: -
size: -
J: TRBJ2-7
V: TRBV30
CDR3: CAWSGAGNYEQYF
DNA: TGTGCCTGGAGTGGAGCAGGAAACTACGAGCAGTACTTC

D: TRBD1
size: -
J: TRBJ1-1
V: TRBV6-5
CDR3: CASRPGQGNTEAFF
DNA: TGTGCCAGCAGACCCGGACAGGGGAACACTGAAGCTTTCTTT

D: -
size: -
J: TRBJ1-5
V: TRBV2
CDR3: CASSADSNSNQPQHF
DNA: TGTGCCAGCAGTGCCGACAGCAATAGCAATCAGCCCCAGCATTTT

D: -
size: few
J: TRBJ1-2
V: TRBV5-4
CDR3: CASSLGQKENYGYTF
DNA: TGTGCCAGCAGCTTGGGACAGAAGGAAAACTATGGCTACACCTTC

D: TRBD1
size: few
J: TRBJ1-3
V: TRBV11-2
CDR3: CASSGDRAGNTIYF
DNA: TGTGCCAGCAGCGGGGACAGGGCTGGAAACACCATATATTTT

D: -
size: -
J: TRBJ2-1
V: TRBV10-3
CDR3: CAISGGLTSSYNEQFF
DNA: TGTGCCATCAGTGGGGGACTCACGAGCTCCTACAATGAGCAGTTCTTC

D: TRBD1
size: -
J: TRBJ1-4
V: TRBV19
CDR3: CATSWGTGAASEKLFF
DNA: TGTGCCACCTCGTGGGGCACAGGGGCAGCCTCTGAAAAACTGTTTTTT

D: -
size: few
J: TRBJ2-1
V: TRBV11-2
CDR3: CASSLGGKRFF
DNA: TGTGCCAGCAGCTTGGGCGGGAAGCGGTTCTTC

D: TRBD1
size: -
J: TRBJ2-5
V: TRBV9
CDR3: CASRGQTQETQYF
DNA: TGTGCCAGCAGGGGACAGACCCAAGAGACCCAGTACTTC

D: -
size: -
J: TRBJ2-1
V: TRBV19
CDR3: CASSSTGFSGEQFF
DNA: TGTGCCAGTAGCTCTACGGGGTTTAGCGGTGAGCAGTTCTTC

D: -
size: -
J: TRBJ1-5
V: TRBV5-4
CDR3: CASSSGRDNQPQHF
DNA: TGTGCCAGCAGCTCCGGACGGGACAATCAGCCCCAGCATTTT

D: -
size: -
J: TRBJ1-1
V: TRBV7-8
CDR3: CASSSPHNMNTEAFF
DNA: TGTGCCAGCAGCTCTCCACATAACATGAACACTGAAGCTTTCTTT

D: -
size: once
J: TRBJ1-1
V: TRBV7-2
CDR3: CASSPQTGNTEAFF
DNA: TGTGCCAGCAGCCCTCAGACAGGTAACACTGAAGCTTTCTTT

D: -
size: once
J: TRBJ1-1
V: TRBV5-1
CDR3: CASSSGTANTEAFF
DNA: TGCGCCAGCAGCTCAGGGACTGCGAACACTGAAGCTTTCTTT

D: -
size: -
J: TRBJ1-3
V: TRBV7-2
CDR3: CASSLTGNRNTIYF
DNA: TGTGCCAGCAGCCTTACAGGGAATAGAAACACCATATATTTT

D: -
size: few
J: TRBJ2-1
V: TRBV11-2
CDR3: CASSGRDQLTSSYNEQFF
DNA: TGTGCCAGCAGCGGGCGGGACCAATTGACGAGCTCCTACAATGAGCAGTTCTTC

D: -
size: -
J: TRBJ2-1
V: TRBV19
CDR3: CASTDSDRYYNEQFF
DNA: TGTGCCAGTACTGACTCCGACAGGTATTACAATGAGCAGTTCTTC

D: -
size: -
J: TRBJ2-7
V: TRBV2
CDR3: CASKGDYLEQYF
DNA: TGTGCCAGCAAGGGGGACTACCTCGAGCAGTACTTC

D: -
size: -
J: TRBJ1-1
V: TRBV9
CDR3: CASSPRPGDTEAFF
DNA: TGTGCCAGCAGTCCCCGGCCCGGGGACACTGAAGCTTTCTTT

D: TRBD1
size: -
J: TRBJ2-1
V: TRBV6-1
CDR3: CASSGPGTGFTYNEQFF
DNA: TGTGCCAGCAGTGGCCCCGGGACAGGGTTCACTTACAATGAGCAGTTCTTC